This T cell receptor beta chain was recorded in a study of regulatory T cells in long-lasting Graves disease. Study summary: Persistent cases took antithyroid drugs over 5 years and stayed TSH receptor antibody positive.

Time point indicated: persistent/refractory GD, antithyroid drugs over 5 years with positive TRAb. RNA isolated from PBMCs was used to make the TCR library. Study-wide results and limits: Researchers reported studying only peripheral blood, not thyroid tissue. Shared public clonotypes totalled 2,741 in persistent patients, compared with about 990 in new patients.

This CDR3 has 14 amino acids. Trimming removed 7 bases from V and 2 bases from J, with 13 bases in between. A few counts support this clonotype. The antigen remains unidentified. Building of the TCR beta libraries involved iRepertoire HTBI primers and Arm-PCR of CDR3 regions. A single record per CDR3 protein comes from TCRdb applying MiXCR to the multiplex PCR reads. The sample carries hundreds of thousands of distinct CDR3 sequences, approximately 31% recorded once. This TCR derives from a female donor with Graves disease. The chain joins TRBV12-3 or TRBV12-4 to TRBJ2-3, with D maybe TRBD1 (5 bases). Here the sequenced sample was peripheral blood mononuclear cells (PBMCs), taken when the disease was refractory, from a patient treated with antithyroid drugs. The CDR3 loop is CASTTGRFTDTQYF. For the CDR3, the DNA is TGTGCCAGCACAACAGGACGATTCACAGATACGCAGTATTTT.